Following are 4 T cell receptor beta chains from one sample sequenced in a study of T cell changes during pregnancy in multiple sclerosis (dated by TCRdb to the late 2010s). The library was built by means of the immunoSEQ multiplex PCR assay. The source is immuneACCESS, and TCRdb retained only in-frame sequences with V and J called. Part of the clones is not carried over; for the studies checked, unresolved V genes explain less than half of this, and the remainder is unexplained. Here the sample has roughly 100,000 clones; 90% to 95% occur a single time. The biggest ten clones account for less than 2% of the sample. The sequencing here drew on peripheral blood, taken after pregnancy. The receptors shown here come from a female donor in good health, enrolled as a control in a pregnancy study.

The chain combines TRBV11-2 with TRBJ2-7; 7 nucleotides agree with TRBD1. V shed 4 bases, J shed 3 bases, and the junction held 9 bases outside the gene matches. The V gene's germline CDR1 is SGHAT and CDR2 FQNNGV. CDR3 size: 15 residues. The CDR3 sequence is CASSSYGQELYEQYF. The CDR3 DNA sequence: TGTGCCAGCAGCTCATATGGACAGGAACTCTACGAGCAGTACTTC.

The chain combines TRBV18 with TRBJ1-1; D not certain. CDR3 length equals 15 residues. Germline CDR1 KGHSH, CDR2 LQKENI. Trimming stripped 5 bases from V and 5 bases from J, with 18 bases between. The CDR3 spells CASSEAEILATEAFF. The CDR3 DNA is TGTGCCAGCTCAGAGGCGGAGATTCTGGCTACTGAAGCTTTCTTT.

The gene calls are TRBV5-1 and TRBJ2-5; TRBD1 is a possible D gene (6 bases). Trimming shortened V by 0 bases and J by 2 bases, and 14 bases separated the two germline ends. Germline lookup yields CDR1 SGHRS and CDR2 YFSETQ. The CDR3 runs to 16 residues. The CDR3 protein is CASSLGATGKQETQYF. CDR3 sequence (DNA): TGCGCCAGCAGCTTGGGGGCCACAGGGAAGCAAGAGACCCAGTACTTC.

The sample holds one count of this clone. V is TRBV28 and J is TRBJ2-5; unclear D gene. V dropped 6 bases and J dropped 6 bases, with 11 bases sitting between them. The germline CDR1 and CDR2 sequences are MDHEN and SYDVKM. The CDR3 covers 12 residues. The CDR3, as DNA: TGTGCCAGCAGCTCCAGCGAGAAGACCCAGTACTTC. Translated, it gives CASSSSEKTQYF. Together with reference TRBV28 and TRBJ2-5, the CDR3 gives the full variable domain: DVKVTQSSRYLVKRTGEKVFLECVQDMDHENMFWYRQDPGLGLRLIYFSYDVKMKEKGDIPEGYSVSREKKERFSLILESASTNQTSMYLCASSSSEKTQYFGPGTRLLVL.